The 19 T cell receptor beta chains reported below all come from one sample, sequenced in a study of T cell repertoires in cytomegalovirus infection. Antigens of these TCRs are unknown. TCRdb reprocessed the reads with MiXCR, giving one entry per CDR3 protein. Here the sample spans 100,000 or so distinct CDR3 sequences, less than 55% being singletons. The material was CD8+ T cells from cultured PBMCs, obtained from culture after CMV antigen stimulation. All receptors come from a human donor in good health (CMV status not recorded). Some clones in this sample may be carry-over from other donors' samples.

The V gene is TRBV6-1, the J gene TRBJ2-1; D unclear. Per the germline V gene, CDR1 is MNHNS and CDR2 is SASEGT. With 5 bases removed from V and 10 bases from J, the gap between germline ends came to 9 bases. The CDR3 totals 11 residues. The CDR3 is CASSPSGEQFF. Here the CDR3 DNA reads TGTGCCAGCAGTCCCTCCGGGGAGCAGTTCTTC.

This chain uses TRBV5-1 with TRBJ2-4; 8 bases match TRBD1. CDR3 size: 15 residues. The germline V gene encodes CDR1 SGHRS and CDR2 YFSETQ. J gave up 3 bases and V 2 bases, and 4 bases lay outside the gene matches. The CDR3 here is CASSFGTGGKNIQYF. CDR3 nucleotide sequence: TGCGCCAGCAGCTTTGGTACAGGGGGCAAAAACATTCAGTACTTC.

CDR3 sequence (DNA): TGTGCCACATCGGCCGAGGGCCTAAAAAGGTTCGATACGCAGTATTTT. Protein: CATSAEGLKRFDTQYF. The chain links TRBV28 to TRBJ2-3, with D possibly matching TRBD2 (5 bases). Per the germline V gene, CDR1 is MDHEN and CDR2 is SYDVKM. Trimming shortened V by 10 bases and J by 6 bases, and 26 bases separated the two germline ends. CDR3 length equals 16 residues.

The chain carries TRBV6-1 and TRBJ2-1; D gene uncertain. The CDR3 totals 15 residues. Trimming pared 1 base from V and 0 bases from J, leaving 7 bases between. CDR1 and CDR2 (germline): MNHNS, SASEGT. The CDR3 nucleotides are TGTGCCAGCAGTGAAGACCCAAGCTCCTACAATGAGCAGTTCTTC. Protein sequence: CASSEDPSSYNEQFF.

CDR3 in amino acids: CASSTEIDPGNTIYF. The CDR3 DNA reads as TGTGCCAGCAGCACGGAGATAGATCCTGGAAACACCATATATTTT. V is TRBV7-6 and J is TRBJ1-3; D gene uncertain. Per germline, CDR1 SGHVS and CDR2 FNYEAQ. V dropped 5 bases and J dropped 2 bases, with 13 bases sitting between them. This CDR3 contains 15 residues.

The chain is built from TRBV6-1 and TRBJ1-5; tentative D call: TRBD1 (5 bases). The germline V gene has CDR1 MNHNS and CDR2 SASEGT. The V and J ends lost 4 bases and 1 base respectively, with 11 bases between them. CDR3 size: 15 residues. CDR3 amino acids: CASSAGRGSNQPQHF. The CDR3 DNA follows: TGTGCCAGCAGTGCTGGTAGGGGAAGCAATCAGCCCCAGCATTTT.

This clonotype was detected ten times or more. The rearrangement uses TRBV7-2 and TRBJ1-2, with TRBD1 as a possible D gene (5 bases). The CDR3 totals 13 residues. Germline V gene data show CDR1 as SGHTA and CDR2 as FQGNSA. V was cut by 5 bases and J by 5 bases, with 12 bases left in between. As DNA, the CDR3 is TGTGCCAGCAGCAGAGGACAAATTTATGGCTACACCTTC. Its translation is CASSRGQIYGYTF.

The rearrangement links TRBV2 to TRBJ2-3; D uncertain. This CDR3 comprises 12 residues. Germline loops: CDR1 SNHLY, CDR2 FYNNEI. Trimming cost V 3 bases and J 6 bases, with 7 bases left between them. The CDR3 nucleotides read TGTGCCAGCAGTGAGTCGGGTGATACGCAGTATTTT. Residues: CASSESGDTQYF.

V and J are TRBV2 and TRBJ2-7; a weak D match, TRBD1 (6 bases). The CDR3 is 13 residues long. Between the trimmed V and J ends, which lost 10 bases and 0 bases, there was a span of 13 bases. Looked up from germline, CDR1 is SNHLY and CDR2 is FYNNEI. CDR3 nucleotides: TGTGCCACTGATCGGGACACCTCCTACGAGCAGTACTTC. Its translation: CATDRDTSYEQYF. Looking up the rest from reference TRBV2 and TRBJ2-7 gives the full variable domain: EPEVTQTPSHQVTQMGQEVILRCVPISNHLYFYWYRQILGQKVEFLVSFYNNEISEKSEIFDDQFSVERPDGSNFTLKIRSTKLEDSAMYFCATDRDTSYEQYFGPGTRLTVT.

The chain couples TRBV7-6 to TRBJ2-3, with TRBD2 matching over 7 bases. The germline CDR1 and CDR2 sequences are SGHVS and FNYEAQ. The V and J ends lost 5 bases and 0 bases, in that order; junction bases with no gene match: 5. CDR3 size: 15 residues. The CDR3 reads CASSEGGGSTDTQYF. In DNA form, the CDR3 reads TGTGCCAGCAGCGAGGGCGGGGGTAGCACAGATACGCAGTATTTT. Together with reference TRBV7-6 and TRBJ2-3, the CDR3 gives the full variable domain: GAGVSQSPRYKVTKRGQDVALRCDPISGHVSLYWYRQALGQGPEFLTYFNYEAQQDKSGLPNDRFSAERPEGSISTLTIQRTEQRDSAMYRCASSEGGGSTDTQYFGPGTRLTVL.

Worth noting for this clonotype: A clone one base away is much larger, so this may be a read error. The J gene is TRBJ1-1, the V gene TRBV28, with D tentatively TRBD1 (5 bases). The germline V gene has CDR1 MDHEN and CDR2 SYDVKM. The CDR3 totals 12 residues. CDR3 amino acids: CARSLDSTEAFF. DNA of the CDR3: TGTGCCCGCAGTTTAGACAGCACTGAAGCTTTCTTT.

This rearrangement joins TRBV2 to TRBJ2-1; 7 positions agree with TRBD1. The V gene end was trimmed by 7 bases and the J gene end by 10 bases; junction bases not matched to a gene: 7. Germline loops: CDR1 SNHLY, CDR2 FYNNEI. The length of the CDR3 is 12 residues. The CDR3 coding sequence is TGTGCCAGCACGAGGGGGCTGGAGGAGCAGTTCTTC. Translation gives CASTRGLEEQFF.

This clonotype was recorded once. CDR3 loop: CASSKNGRLIWEAQHF. In nucleotides, the CDR3 is TGTGCCAGCAGTAAAAATGGACGCTTGATTTGGGAAGCCCAGCATTTT. V gene TRBV6-6 combines with J gene TRBJ1-5, with unresolved D. Germline V gene sequence: CDR1 MNHNY, CDR2 SVGAGI (reference sequence). Trimming shortened V by 5 bases and J by 11 bases, and 25 bases separated the two germline ends. The CDR3 length is 16 residues.

This clonotype was seen many times. The CDR3 region is CASSLGLHRDSKNIQYF. The CDR3 DNA reads as TGTGCCAGCAGCTTAGGCCTCCATCGGGATAGCAAAAACATTCAGTACTTC. The chain recombines TRBV7-2 with TRBJ2-4, with a weak D call TRBD2 (5 bases). V was clipped by 1 base and J by 3 bases, with 16 bases between them. Per the germline V gene, CDR1 is SGHTA and CDR2 is FQGNSA. CDR3 size: 17 residues.

This chain links TRBV28 with TRBJ2-7; a possible D gene is TRBD2 (6 bases). Trimming pared 5 bases from V and 0 bases from J, leaving 14 bases between. The CDR3 contains 15 residues. The V gene's germline CDR1 is MDHEN and CDR2 SYDVKM. The CDR3 coding sequence is TGTGCCAGCAGTCTCGCGGGATTTAGCTCCTACGAGCAGTACTTC. The encoded protein is CASSLAGFSSYEQYF.

This clonotype is labeled medium-sized. The chain combines TRBV11-1 with TRBJ1-5; D ambiguous. The CDR3 contains 14 residues. Germline V gene sequence: CDR1 SGHAT, CDR2 FQDESV (reference sequence). Trimming took 1 base from V and 3 from J, leaving 7 bases between them. The CDR3 region is CASSLGPYNQPQHF. Here the CDR3 DNA reads TGTGCCAGCAGCTTAGGGCCGTACAATCAGCCCCAGCATTTT.

This chain joins TRBV6-5 and TRBJ1-2; D perhaps matches TRBD1 (6 bases). Trimming pared 2 bases from V and 8 bases from J, leaving 15 bases between. This CDR3 contains 14 residues. Looked up from germline, CDR1 is MNHEY and CDR2 is SVGAGI. The CDR3 is CASSYSGQSIGYTF. The CDR3 nucleotides are TGTGCCAGCAGTTACAGCGGACAGTCAATAGGCTACACCTTC.

This clonotype was detected many times. This chain links TRBV5-4 with TRBJ2-1; 12 bases align to TRBD2. The CDR3 contains 15 residues. V was clipped by 8 bases and J by 10 bases; unmatched bases: 13. Germline CDR1 is SGHNT and CDR2 is YYREEE (reference sequence). The CDR3 protein is CASLKELAGGREQFF. CDR3 DNA sequence: TGTGCCAGTCTGAAAGAACTAGCGGGGGGCCGGGAGCAGTTCTTC.

The chain recombines TRBV15 with TRBJ2-7; D is undetermined. The CDR3 runs 12 residues. Trimming took off 0 bases at V and 7 bases at J, with 7 bases between the two ends. Germline loops: CDR1 LNHNV, CDR2 YYDKDF (reference sequence). CDR3: CATSRDWGEQYF. In DNA form, the CDR3 reads TGTGCCACCAGCAGAGATTGGGGAGAGCAGTACTTC. Combining the CDR3 with reference TRBV15 and TRBJ2-7 gives the whole variable domain DAMVIQNPRYQVTQFGKPVTLSCSQTLNHNVMYWYQQKSSQAPKLLFHYYDKDFNNEADTPDNFQSRRPNTSFCFLDIRSPGLGDTAMYLCATSRDWGEQYFGPGTRLTVT.